The 17 T cell receptor beta chains reported below all come from one sample, sequenced in a study of T-cell memory formation after mild COVID-19 (dated by TCRdb to the early 2020s). The receptor library was made with 5' RACE. These reads were obtained on an Illumina NovaSeq 6000. TCRdb ran its own pipeline on the public reads, namely fastp trimming at Q25 and MiXCR clone calling, and kept in-frame beta chains. One record per CDR3 amino acid sequence lists the most common genes and DNA. The sample has about 110,000 distinct CDR3 sequences on record, 17% of them singletons. The ten largest clones add up to 25% to 35% of the sample. Source material: PBMCs or a T cell subset sorted from them (not recorded which). All receptors derive from an adult woman who had mild COVID-19 (a few samples of this study predate the infection). The sample titles of this study are shuffled in the database, so cell type and time point are left out; the donor was told from shared clones.

This clonotype occurred a few times. This chain connects TRBV5-1 to TRBJ1-4, with D possibly matching TRBD1 (6 bases). From germline, CDR1 is SGHRS and CDR2 YFSETQ. V lost 1 base and J lost 7, with 14 bases in between. The CDR3 loop spans 15 amino acids. Written as DNA, the CDR3 is TGCGCCAGCAGCTTGAACGGGGGGACAATTGAAAAACTGTTTTTT. Its translation is CASSLNGGTIEKLFF.

The table lists this clonotype with a few counts. The chain links TRBV7-9 to TRBJ2-1; D gene uncertain. Trimming removed 2 bases from V and 5 bases from J, with 7 bases in between. This CDR3 contains 13 residues. Germline CDR1 reads SEHNR; CDR2 reads FQNEAQ (reference sequence). The CDR3 reads CASSLWANNEQFF. CDR3 nucleotide sequence: TGTGCCAGCAGCTTATGGGCGAACAATGAGCAGTTCTTC.

In this sample, this clonotype turned up a few times. The chain couples TRBV20-1 to TRBJ1-2; 9 bases map to TRBD1. CDR3 length: 14 amino acids. Germline V lookup: CDR1 DFQATT, CDR2 SNEGSKA (reference sequence). After removal of 0 bases from V and 7 bases from J, the junction contained 6 bases not matched to a gene. In DNA form, the CDR3 reads TGCAGTGCTAGAGATTTACAGGGGGCCTCTGGCTACACCTTC. The encoded protein is CSARDLQGASGYTF.

This clonotype was seen more than once but under ten times. The chain uses TRBV7-6 and TRBJ2-7; 11 bases align to TRBD1. The V segment lost 5 bases and the J segment 5 bases; nucleotides outside the gene matches: 11. Germline V gene lookup returns CDR1 SGHVS and CDR2 FNYEAQ. The CDR3 consists of 16 residues. The DNA of the CDR3 is TGTGCCAGCAGCCAACGTTTCGGACAGGGGGCGGACGAGCAGTACTTC. Protein product: CASSQRFGQGADEQYF.

This clonotype was detected only a few times. The rearrangement uses TRBV7-9 and TRBJ2-7, with TRBD1 identical over 9 bases. V lost 4 bases to trimming and J lost 5 bases; unmatched junction nucleotides: 6. CDR3 length equals 14 residues. CDR1 is SEHNR and CDR2 is FQNEAQ in the germline V gene (reference sequence). CDR3 DNA: TGTGCCAGCAGCTCGGAAGACAGGGGGAACGAGCAGTACTTC. As protein: CASSSEDRGNEQYF. The whole variable domain, filled in from reference TRBV7-9 and TRBJ2-7, reads DTGVSQNPRHKITKRGQNVTFRCDPISEHNRLYWYRQTLGQGPEFLTYFQNEAQLEKSRLLSDRFSAERPKGSFSTLEIQRTEQGDSAMYLCASSSEDRGNEQYFGPGTRLTVT.

This clonotype was found many times. This sequence joins TRBV27 and TRBJ2-1; D is ambiguous. This CDR3 has 11 amino acids. Germline-derived CDR1 and CDR2 are MNHEY and SMNVEV (reference sequence). V lost 2 bases and J lost 7, with 3 bases in between. CDR3 coding DNA: TGTGCCAGCAGTTTAGGGAATGAGCAGTTCTTC. Amino acids: CASSLGNEQFF.

This clonotype was detected only a few times. This chain connects TRBV15 to TRBJ1-2; D is ambiguous. The V end lost 4 bases, the J end lost 8 bases, and 14 bases lay between the germline ends. The germline V gene has CDR1 LNHNV and CDR2 YYDKDF (reference sequence). The CDR3 extends over 13 amino acids. The CDR3 spells CATSTPPLRGYTF. Written as DNA, the CDR3 is TGTGCCACCAGCACCCCTCCCCTCCGAGGCTACACCTTC.

This clonotype was recorded many times. The chain has TRBV7-3 and TRBJ2-2; TRBD2 agrees at 7 bases. Germline CDR1 reads SGHTA; CDR2 reads FQGTGA. Unmatched junction bases numbered 5, after V lost 4 bases and J lost 3 bases. This CDR3 region has 15 residues. The CDR3 DNA is TGTGCCAGCAGCTCCGGACTAGGCGACACCGGGGAGCTGTTTTTT. Amino acids: CASSSGLGDTGELFF.

This clonotype was counted ten times or more. This chain joins TRBV9 and TRBJ2-1; 12 bases are a match to TRBD2. The germline CDR1 and CDR2 sequences are SGDLS and YYNGEE. J gave up 7 bases and V 0 bases, and 5 bases lay outside the gene matches. This CDR3 has 16 residues. CDR3 sequence reads: CASSVVRLAGVNEQFF. The CDR3 nucleotides read TGTGCCAGCAGCGTAGTTAGACTAGCGGGAGTTAATGAGCAGTTCTTC.

This clonotype was detected a few times. The rearrangement uses TRBV12-3 or TRBV12-4 and TRBJ2-1; D perhaps matches TRBD2 (7 bases). The CDR3 is made up of 18 amino acids. The V and J ends lost 4 bases and 5 bases respectively, with 24 bases between them. In DNA, the CDR3 is TGTGCCAGCAGTTCCCCGGGGGTGAGGGGGGGGCTGGACAATGAGCAGTTCTTC. Translation: CASSSPGVRGGLDNEQFF.

V usage is TRBV29-1 and J usage is TRBJ2-2; D gene unclear. Germline V lookup: CDR1 SQVTM, CDR2 ANQGSEA. The V end lost 6 bases, the J end lost 0 bases, and 8 bases lay between the germline ends. This CDR3 has 13 residues. The chain's CDR3 is CSVVLANTGELFF. The CDR3 DNA follows: TGCAGCGTCGTACTCGCGAACACCGGGGAGCTGTTTTTT.

The chain carries TRBV6-2 or TRBV6-3 and TRBJ2-1, with D tentatively TRBD2 (6 bases). The CDR3 is made up of 15 amino acids. In germline, CDR1 is MNHEY, CDR2 SVGEGT. Trimming cost V 5 bases and J 0 bases, with 11 bases left between them. The CDR3 here is CASSHSGSSYNEQFF. CDR3 bases: TGTGCCAGCAGTCATAGCGGTAGCTCCTACAATGAGCAGTTCTTC.

This clonotype has only a few counts. The rearrangement joins TRBV19 to TRBJ2-5; 9 nucleotides match TRBD1. The CDR3 runs to 16 residues. Germline V lookup: CDR1 LNHDA, CDR2 SQIVND (reference sequence). J was trimmed by 1 base and V by 4 bases; bases with no gene match: 7. CDR3 bases: TGTGCCAGTAGTACGTCGGGACAGGGAGTCCAAGAGACCCAGTACTTC. Amino acids: CASSTSGQGVQETQYF.

This clonotype turned up a few times. V usage is TRBV29-1 and J usage is TRBJ2-7, with D perhaps TRBD2 (5 bases). Looked up from germline, CDR1 is SQVTM and CDR2 is ANQGSEA. This CDR3 has 12 amino acids. V dropped 4 bases and J dropped 3 bases, with 10 bases sitting between them. For the CDR3, the DNA is TGCAGCGTTGTAATCGGGATCTACGAGCAGTACTTC. Translating gives CSVVIGIYEQYF.

The rearrangement uses TRBV27 and TRBJ1-1; D is unclear. From germline, CDR1 is MNHEY and CDR2 SMNVEV (reference sequence). Deletions cut 0 bases from V and 4 bases from J, with 3 bases between. The CDR3 covers 12 residues. CDR3 protein: CASSLSGTEAFF. The CDR3 DNA follows: TGTGCCAGCAGTTTATCCGGCACTGAAGCTTTCTTT.

There are a few counts of this clonotype. The chain couples TRBV5-1 to TRBJ1-4; D gene unclear. V shed 3 bases and J shed 5 bases, with 5 bases lying between them. The germline CDR1 and CDR2 sequences are SGHRS and YFSETQ. The CDR3 has 12 amino acids. DNA of the CDR3: TGCGCCAGCAGCTCTGTAAATGAAAAACTGTTTTTT. Amino acid sequence: CASSSVNEKLFF.

The V gene is TRBV27, the J gene TRBJ2-1; 7 bases map to TRBD2. Germline CDR1 is MNHEY and CDR2 is SMNVEV (reference sequence). V gave up 3 bases and J gave up 7 bases; unmatched junction bases: 12. The CDR3 spans 16 residues. The CDR3 here is CASSFVSGGPRNEQFF. In DNA, the CDR3 is TGTGCCAGCAGTTTTGTATCGGGGGGTCCCAGGAATGAGCAGTTCTTC.